This paragraph reports one TCR beta chain. The source of the sample is a study of cytomegalovirus exposure and HLA in healthy donors. PCR involved 60 Vbeta and 13 Jbeta primers. TCRdb's table, derived via immunoSEQ multiplex PCR, lists solely in-frame clones and lacks some. This repertoire shows just under 80,000 clones, around 78% found once; its top ten account for almost 4.5%. CDR3 length: 14 residues. V trimming: 7 bases; J trimming: 3 bases; junction bases outside the gene matches: 7. Germline CDR1 is SGHRS and CDR2 is YFSETQ. The sequence was collected from a man aged 35-49 years in good health and CMV-seronegative. V usage is TRBV5-1 and J usage is TRBJ2-7, with TRBD2 identical over 10 bases. Material: PBMCs. In nucleotides, the CDR3 is TGCGCCAGCGCCCCCGGGACTAGCGACTACGAGCAGTACTTC. It is translated as CASAPGTSDYEQYF.